Sequencing of this T cell receptor (beta chain) was carried out in a study of T cell repertoires in cytomegalovirus infection. To note about this clonotype: Its cognate antigen is unknown.

This CDR3 contains 12 residues. Germline loops: CDR1 DFQATT, CDR2 SNEGSKA (reference sequence). Trimming took 1 base from V and 0 from J, leaving 3 bases between them. TCRdb reprocessed the reads with MiXCR, giving one entry per CDR3 protein. The top ten clones hold under 30% of a sample with 160,000 or so distinct CDR3 sequences, roughly 21% of them seen once. The chain employs TRBV20-1 and TRBJ1-2; no firm D call. The source was CD8+ T cells from cultured PBMCs, collected from culture after CMV antigen stimulation. This TCR was recovered from a human donor in good health (CMV status not recorded). Some clones in this sample may be carry-over from other donors' samples. DNA for the CDR3: TGCAGTGCTAGAGCTACTAACTATGGCTACACCTTC. Translating gives CSARATNYGYTF.